These 25 T cell receptor beta chains were all obtained from the same sample, sequenced in a study of blood T cell repertoires in COVID-19. Generated by immunoSEQ multiplex PCR, the TCRdb table keeps only in-frame clones and is missing some. This table holds about 250,000 clones, around 82% found once. The sequencing input was peripheral blood. All receptors come from a man aged 45-60 years with active or convalescent COVID-19.

The chain recombines TRBV7-2 with TRBJ2-5; a weak D match, TRBD2 (7 bases). This CDR3 is built from 16 residues. V was clipped by 1 base and J by 1 base, with 13 bases between them. CDR1 is SGHTA, CDR2 FQGNSA, per germline. CDR3 in amino acids: CASSLGPGEGQETQYF. CDR3 nucleotides: TGTGCCAGCAGCTTAGGACCAGGGGAGGGCCAAGAGACCCAGTACTTC.

The genes are TRBV30 and TRBJ1-5; TRBD1 matches at 8 bases. Germline assignment: CDR1 GTSNPN and CDR2 SVGIG (reference sequence). Trimming took 1 base from V and 5 from J; bases not matched to a gene: 1. The CDR3 length is 13 residues. The CDR3 loop reads CAWSGTGYQPQHF. Here the CDR3 DNA reads TGTGCCTGGAGTGGGACAGGGTATCAGCCCCAGCATTTT.

This rearrangement joins TRBV12-3 or TRBV12-4 to TRBJ2-7; no firm D call. This CDR3 has 12 amino acids. V lost 5 bases, J lost 12 bases, and 17 bases lay in between. The CDR3 reads CASSRAGSRGYF. The CDR3 nucleotides are TGTGCCAGCAGTCGAGCCGGGTCCCGCGGGTACTTC.

The CDR3 DNA follows: TGTGCCAGCACAGCGGGACGTAATGAAAAACTGTTTTTT. Translation: CASTAGRNEKLFF. The chain has TRBV2 and TRBJ1-4, with TRBD1 as a possible D gene (5 bases). The CDR3 consists of 13 residues. CDR1 is SNHLY and CDR2 is FYNNEI in the germline V gene. Trimming cost V 7 bases and J 4 bases, with 10 bases left between them.

This clone was observed a handful of times. The DNA of the CDR3 is TGTGCCAGCAGCTTAGACCTACAGGTGAACACTGAAGCTTTCTTT. Translated: CASSLDLQVNTEAFF. The V gene is TRBV7-9, the J gene TRBJ1-1; maybe TRBD1 (5 bases). Trimming took 1 base from V and 0 from J, leaving 9 bases between them. The CDR3 runs 15 residues. The germline V gene has CDR1 SEHNR and CDR2 FQNEAQ (reference sequence).

The chain couples TRBV12-3 or TRBV12-4 to TRBJ1-3; 9 positions agree with TRBD1. CDR3 length: 13 residues. After removal of 6 bases from V and 8 bases from J, the junction contained 5 bases not matched to a gene. CDR3 residues: CASSKQGAYTIYF. The CDR3 nucleotides are TGTGCCAGCAGCAAACAGGGGGCCTACACCATATATTTT.

The chain is built from TRBV11-2 and TRBJ1-1, with TRBD1 identical over 9 bases. The CDR3 length is 14 residues. Germline CDR1 reads SGHAT; CDR2 reads FQNNGV. V was clipped by 5 bases and J by 5 bases; unmatched bases: 6. CDR3 coding DNA: TGTGCCAGCAGCGCCCCACAGGGGGCTACTGAAGCTTTCTTT. Translated: CASSAPQGATEAFF.

The chain has TRBV6-9 and TRBJ1-6; 8 nucleotides match TRBD1. Germline V gene sequence: CDR1 MNHGY, CDR2 SVAAGI. V shed 3 bases, J shed 13 bases, and the junction held 8 bases outside the gene matches. The CDR3 is 14 residues long. The CDR3 coding sequence is TGTGCCAGCAGTTACCAGGGGGCCCCAGCGCCCCTCCACTTT. Translating it yields CASSYQGAPAPLHF.

V is TRBV19 and J is TRBJ1-4, with 10 nucleotides matching TRBD1. The CDR3 runs to 15 residues. The germline CDR1 and CDR2 sequences are LNHDA and SQIVND (reference sequence). V was clipped by 2 bases and J by 7 bases; unmatched bases: 4. This CDR3 reads CASSISGTGVEKLFF. Here the CDR3 DNA reads TGTGCCAGTAGTATATCCGGGACAGGGGTTGAAAAACTGTTTTTT.

The rearrangement links TRBV29-1 to TRBJ1-1, with D possibly TRBD1 on 6 matching bases. Germline V gene data show CDR1 as SQVTM and CDR2 as ANQGSEA. This CDR3 has 13 amino acids. The V end was cut by 4 bases, the J end by 11 bases, with 20 bases between. CDR3 region: CSVVSGTPQGAFF. In DNA, the CDR3 is TGCAGCGTTGTTTCTGGGACACCCCAGGGGGCTTTCTTT.

The rearrangement uses TRBV15 and TRBJ1-1; perhaps TRBD1 as D (6 bases). This CDR3 is 16 amino acids long. Trimming cost V 0 bases and J 5 bases, with 16 bases left between them. Germline V lookup: CDR1 LNHNV, CDR2 YYDKDF (reference sequence). Here the CDR3 DNA reads TGTGCCACCAGCAGAGATGGGTACAGGGCAGGGACTGAAGCTTTCTTT. It is translated as CATSRDGYRAGTEAFF. Variable domain in full (rest from reference TRBV15 and TRBJ1-1): DAMVIQNPRYQVTQFGKPVTLSCSQTLNHNVMYWYQQKSSQAPKLLFHYYDKDFNNEADTPDNFQSRRPNTSFCFLDIRSPGLGDTAMYLCATSRDGYRAGTEAFFGQGTRLTVV.

The genes are TRBV28 and TRBJ2-5, with D unclear. The V end was cut by 3 bases, the J end by 2 bases, with 7 bases between. Looked up from germline, CDR1 is MDHEN and CDR2 is SYDVKM. This CDR3 has 13 residues. CDR3 sequence reads: CASSFPGQETQYF. The CDR3 DNA reads TGTGCCAGCAGTTTCCCAGGTCAAGAGACCCAGTACTTC.

In its sample, this clone was seen a few times. This chain uses TRBV18 with TRBJ1-5; no clear D. CDR1 is KGHSH and CDR2 is LQKENI in the germline V gene. V shed 3 bases and J shed 16 bases, with 22 bases lying between them. This CDR3 comprises 14 residues. CDR3 residues: CASSPLFRTLLGHF. DNA for the CDR3: TGTGCCAGCTCACCTCTTTTTCGGACTCTCCTAGGCCATTTT.

This clone was seen a single time. The chain uses TRBV19 and TRBJ1-1; D remains unclear. The V end was cut by 0 bases, the J end by 6 bases, with 17 bases between. The CDR3 is 16 amino acids. The germline CDR1 and CDR2 sequences are LNHDA and SQIVND (reference sequence). CDR3 in amino acids: CASSIDQKAPAAEAFF. The CDR3 DNA sequence: TGTGCCAGTAGTATAGATCAGAAGGCCCCGGCGGCTGAAGCTTTCTTT.

The chain employs TRBV6-2 or TRBV6-3 and TRBJ1-2, with D possibly matching TRBD1 (6 bases). Germline V gene data show CDR1 as MNHEY and CDR2 as SVGEGT. Trimming removed 6 bases at V and 8 bases at J, with 13 bases between. The CDR3 has 12 amino acids. Here the CDR3 DNA reads TGTGCCAGCAGCCCCGATGGGACAGGCTACACCTTC. Encoded protein: CASSPDGTGYTF.

This chain connects TRBV27 to TRBJ1-6; tentative D call: TRBD1 (5 bases). The germline V gene has CDR1 MNHEY and CDR2 SMNVEV (reference sequence). V was shortened by 8 bases and J by 5 bases, with 19 bases between the two germline ends. The CDR3 runs 16 residues. The CDR3 reads CASRTIQGMHNSPLHF. The CDR3 coding sequence is TGTGCCAGCCGCACCATTCAGGGTATGCATAATTCACCCCTCCACTTT.

This chain links TRBV19 with TRBJ2-6; D gene uncertain. Germline-derived CDR1 and CDR2 are LNHDA and SQIVND (reference sequence). The CDR3 is made up of 13 amino acids. V was trimmed by 5 bases and J by 5 bases, leaving 7 bases between them. The CDR3: CASSLLRANVLTF. The CDR3 DNA is TGTGCCAGTAGTCTCCTAAGGGCCAACGTCCTGACTTTC.

V and J are TRBV7-3 and TRBJ2-7, with D unclear. The CDR3 runs 14 residues. Germline loops: CDR1 SGHTA, CDR2 FQGTGA. Trimming removed 1 base at V and 1 base at J, with 8 bases between. The CDR3 loop is CASSLNPGSYEQYF. CDR3 bases: TGTGCCAGCAGCTTAAACCCAGGATCCTACGAGCAGTACTTC.

The chain is built from TRBV4-1 and TRBJ2-7; no reliable D call. The V end lost 3 bases, the J end lost 0 bases, and 9 bases lay between the germline ends. This CDR3 is 14 amino acids long. Germline CDR1 and CDR2: MGHRA and YSYEKL. The CDR3 protein is CASSHRTGSYEQYF. The DNA of the CDR3 is TGCGCCAGCAGCCACCGAACGGGCTCCTACGAGCAGTACTTC.

The rearrangement uses TRBV24-1 and TRBJ2-5; 8 nucleotides match TRBD1. With V trimmed by 6 bases and J by 5 bases, 4 bases remained unmatched. Germline CDR1 KGHDR, CDR2 SFDVKD. The CDR3 has 13 amino acids. The CDR3: CATSSGGVETQYF. The DNA for the CDR3 is TGTGCCACCAGTTCAGGGGGCGTTGAGACCCAGTACTTC.

The genes are TRBV6-2 or TRBV6-3 and TRBJ1-2; weak D call: TRBD1 (5 bases). CDR3 size: 16 residues. V lost 0 bases, J lost 4 bases, and 15 bases lay in between. The V gene's germline CDR1 is MNHEY and CDR2 SVGEGT. The CDR3, as DNA: TGTGCCAGCAGTTACTCCCCCGGCAGGGCCCTCTATGGCTACACCTTC. It translates to CASSYSPGRALYGYTF.

The chain has TRBV5-6 and TRBJ1-2; the D gene is possibly TRBD1 (5 bases). There are 14 residues in the CDR3. The germline V gene encodes CDR1 SGHDT and CDR2 YYEEEE. The V end was cut by 1 base, the J end by 2 bases, with 9 bases between. The CDR3 DNA reads as TGTGCCAGCAGCTTGTCAGGGAGGAACTATGGCTACACCTTC. It translates to CASSLSGRNYGYTF.

This clone was observed at least ten times. V and J are TRBV4-1 and TRBJ1-1; no definite D call. The CDR3 spans 15 residues. Trimming left V 1 base short and J 0 bases short, with 9 bases between. Germline CDR1 is MGHRA and CDR2 is YSYEKL. The CDR3 protein is CASSQGLSVNTEAFF. CDR3 sequence (DNA): TGCGCCAGCAGCCAAGGGTTATCGGTGAACACTGAAGCTTTCTTT.

The J gene is TRBJ1-4, the V gene TRBV2; D is ambiguous. Germline V gene sequence: CDR1 SNHLY, CDR2 FYNNEI. V was clipped by 1 base and J by 4 bases, with 4 bases between them. The CDR3 consists of 13 residues. CDR3 protein: CASSEGLNEKLFF. In DNA, the CDR3 is TGTGCCAGCAGTGAAGGACTTAATGAAAAACTGTTTTTT.

The genes are TRBV7-9 and TRBJ2-7; 8 bases are shared with TRBD1. Germline V lookup: CDR1 SEHNR, CDR2 FQNEAQ (reference sequence). V trimming: 2 bases; J trimming: 5 bases; junction bases outside the gene matches: 5. The length of the CDR3 is 14 residues. The CDR3, as DNA: TGTGCCAGCAGCTTAACGCAGGGGGCCAACGAGCAGTACTTC. Translating gives CASSLTQGANEQYF.